A single sample is the source of the 18 T cell receptor beta chains below, sequenced in a study of blood T cell repertoires in COVID-19. Some clones are missing from TCRdb's copy, which holds only in-frame ones; the method was immunoSEQ multiplex PCR. Here the sample spans 90,000 to 100,000 clones, 65% to 85% being singletons. Sequences were obtained from peripheral blood. The source is a man aged 65 to 85 with active or convalescent COVID-19.

The CDR3 DNA sequence: TGTGCCAGCAGCCTCCTCGGGTTAGATACGCAGTATTTT. It translates to CASSLLGLDTQYF. This chain links TRBV7-8 with TRBJ2-3, with D unresolved. The CDR3 sequence is 13 residues long. Between the trimmed V and J ends, which lost 5 bases and 5 bases, there was a span of 11 bases. Germline CDR1 and CDR2: SGHVS and FQNEAQ.

The chain has TRBV28 and TRBJ2-4; a weak D match, TRBD1 (5 bases). V lost 2 bases and J 0 bases, leaving 8 bases between the germline ends. The germline CDR1 and CDR2 sequences are MDHEN and SYDVKM. The CDR3 consists of 15 residues. The CDR3 DNA reads as TGTGCCAGCAGTTTACGACAGCTAGCCAAAAACATTCAGTACTTC. Its protein is CASSLRQLAKNIQYF.

This chain joins TRBV3-1 (or the pseudogene TRBV3-2) and TRBJ2-7; maybe TRBD1 (6 bases). V lost 6 bases and J 3 bases, leaving 21 bases between the germline ends. The CDR3 spans 16 residues. Germline V gene lookup returns CDR1 LGHDT and CDR2 YNNKEL (reference sequence). CDR3 region: CASSPRTGRGVYEQYF. The CDR3 nucleotides read TGTGCCAGCAGTCCAAGAACAGGGAGAGGCGTCTACGAGCAGTACTTC.

The genes are TRBV21-1 and TRBJ2-7; TRBD1 is the table's D call, not checked against the DNA. TRBV21-1 is deemed a pseudogene. CDR3 length: 16 residues. CDR3 amino acids: CASSNLRDRETYEQYF. DNA of the CDR3: TGTGCCAGCAGCAATCTACGGGACAGGGAGACCTACGAGCAGTACTTC.

This clone appeared a single time. The CDR3 DNA reads as TGTGCCAGCAGCCCATCTCCAGGAACCTATGGCTACACCTTC. This gives the protein CASSPSPGTYGYTF. The chain recombines TRBV28 with TRBJ1-2; no reliable D call. The germline gives CDR1 MDHEN, CDR2 SYDVKM. CDR3 length: 14 amino acids. V was clipped by 6 bases and J by 4 bases, with 15 bases between them.

V gene TRBV7-2 combines with J gene TRBJ1-4, with D perhaps matching TRBD1 (6 bases). The CDR3 spans 15 residues. V was shortened by 3 bases and J by 7 bases, with 15 bases between the two germline ends. Germline assignment: CDR1 SGHTA and CDR2 FQGNSA. As DNA, the CDR3 is TGTGCCAGCAGCTTCCAGGGGCCGGGAGGTGAAAAACTGTTTTTT. Protein: CASSFQGPGGEKLFF.

The table lists this clone with a count of one. V is TRBV29-1 and J is TRBJ1-1; D perhaps matches TRBD1 (6 bases). Germline V gene sequence: CDR1 SQVTM, CDR2 ANQGSEA. This CDR3 spans 11 amino acids. V lost 4 bases and J lost 6, with 9 bases in between. The CDR3 protein is CSVVRGAEAFF. The CDR3 bases are TGCAGCGTTGTCAGGGGCGCTGAAGCTTTCTTT.

The chain employs TRBV9 and TRBJ2-5; 9 bases are shared with TRBD2. With 4 bases clipped from V and 3 bases from J, the junction kept 7 bases outside the gene matches. The germline CDR1 and CDR2 sequences are SGDLS and YYNGEE. CDR3 size: 15 residues. CDR3 nucleotides: TGTGCCAGCAGCCCAGCTAGCGGGGAAAAAGAGACCCAGTACTTC. Amino acids: CASSPASGEKETQYF. The complete variable domain, with remaining parts taken from reference TRBV9 and TRBJ2-5, reads DSGVTQTPKHLITATGQRVTLRCSPRSGDLSVYWYQQSLDQGLQFLIQYYNGEERAKGNILERFSAQQFPDLHSELNLSSLELGDSALYFCASSPASGEKETQYFGPGTRLLVL.

This chain uses TRBV2 with TRBJ1-5; 7 positions agree with TRBD1. CDR1 and CDR2 from the germline V gene are SNHLY and FYNNEI. Trimming at V came to 6 bases and at J to 4 bases, leaving 9 bases not matched to a gene. CDR3 size: 15 residues. The CDR3 loop reads CASRGTTGQNQPQHF. The DNA for the CDR3 is TGTGCCAGCAGGGGGACGACAGGGCAAAATCAGCCCCAGCATTTT. The full variable domain, its missing parts supplied by reference TRBV2 and TRBJ1-5, is EPEVTQTPSHQVTQMGQEVILRCVPISNHLYFYWYRQILGQKVEFLVSFYNNEISEKSEIFDDQFSVERPDGSNFTLKIRSTKLEDSAMYFCASRGTTGQNQPQHFGDGTRLSIL.

The V call is TRBV5-1, the J call TRBJ2-7; 8 nucleotides match TRBD1. The CDR3 covers 14 residues. With 6 bases clipped from V and 5 bases from J, the junction kept 10 bases outside the gene matches. Germline V gene sequence: CDR1 SGHRS, CDR2 YFSETQ. The CDR3 region is CASKGTGGPHEQYF. For the CDR3, the DNA is TGCGCCAGCAAAGGGACAGGTGGCCCGCACGAGCAGTACTTC.

This chain uses TRBV19 with TRBJ1-5; TRBD1 aligns across 11 bases. Germline CDR1 and CDR2: LNHDA and SQIVND (reference sequence). This CDR3 is built from 16 residues. V lost 1 base, J lost 7 bases, and 6 bases stayed unmatched. The CDR3 region is CASSIGPDRGQQPQHF. The CDR3 region has the DNA TGTGCCAGTAGTATAGGCCCGGACAGGGGGCAACAGCCCCAGCATTTT.

The J gene is TRBJ2-5, the V gene TRBV2, with 12 bases identical to TRBD1. The CDR3 extends over 15 amino acids. V lost 1 base to trimming and J lost 5 bases; unmatched junction nucleotides: 2. CDR1 and CDR2 (germline): SNHLY, FYNNEI. CDR3 sequence reads: CASSEGGQGAETQYF. The CDR3 DNA follows: TGTGCCAGCAGTGAAGGGGGACAGGGGGCGGAGACCCAGTACTTC.

Worth noting for this clone: The junction and the germline gene differ at one end; a read error may be behind it. V and J are TRBV18 and TRBJ1-5; TRBD1 aligns across 10 bases. This CDR3 spans 15 amino acids. The germline V gene has CDR1 KGHSH and CDR2 LQKENI. As DNA, the CDR3 is TGTGCCAGCTCACCTATGACAGGGGGCGGTCAGCTCCAGCATTTT. The encoded protein is CASSPMTGGGQLQHF.

This chain connects TRBV5-8 to TRBJ2-7; 8 positions agree with TRBD1. Germline V gene data show CDR1 as SGHTS and CDR2 as YDEGEE. Losses at the gene ends were 0 bases for V and 2 bases for J; bases not matched to a gene: 7. The CDR3 is made up of 16 amino acids. The DNA for the CDR3 is TGTGCCAGCAGCTTGGCCGGACAGGGAATTACCTACGAGCAGTACTTC. Its translation is CASSLAGQGITYEQYF.

CDR3 loop: CASSERGRNTEAFF. For the CDR3, the DNA is TGTGCCAGCAGTGAGAGGGGGCGCAACACTGAAGCTTTCTTT. The genes are TRBV2 and TRBJ1-1; 7 bases map to TRBD1. This CDR3 region has 14 residues. Looked up from germline, CDR1 is SNHLY and CDR2 is FYNNEI. V lost 3 bases and J lost 2; bases outside the gene matches: 3. Filled out from reference TRBV2 and TRBJ1-1, the complete variable domain reads EPEVTQTPSHQVTQMGQEVILRCVPISNHLYFYWYRQILGQKVEFLVSFYNNEISEKSEIFDDQFSVERPDGSNFTLKIRSTKLEDSAMYFCASSERGRNTEAFFGQGTRLTVV.

As to this clone: Other DNA sequences from this sample encode an identical CDR3 as well. The V gene is TRBV6-5, the J gene TRBJ1-1, with 7 bases aligning to TRBD1. V shed 0 bases and J 2 bases; nucleotides not matched to a gene: 6. Germline CDR1 MNHEY, CDR2 SVGAGI. The CDR3 spans 16 residues. The CDR3 sequence is CASSYSRAGGNTEAFF. In DNA form, the CDR3 reads TGTGCCAGCAGTTACTCGAGGGCAGGGGGAAACACTGAAGCTTTCTTT.

The chain combines TRBV6-5 with TRBJ1-1; 9 bases are shared with TRBD1. The CDR3 has 14 amino acids. With 6 bases clipped from V and 5 bases from J, the junction kept 7 bases outside the gene matches. The germline V gene encodes CDR1 MNHEY and CDR2 SVGAGI. The DNA of the CDR3 is TGTGCCAGCAGGGGACAGGGTTCGGGGACTGAAGCTTTCTTT. Translation: CASRGQGSGTEAFF.

The V call is TRBV6-1, the J call TRBJ2-7; D is possibly TRBD2 (5 bases). CDR1 and CDR2 (germline): MNHNS, SASEGT. V shed 3 bases and J shed 5 bases, with 11 bases lying between them. This CDR3 spans 13 amino acids. The CDR3 protein is CASSEGRRNEQYF. The CDR3 DNA reads TGTGCCAGCAGTGAGGGCCGGAGGAACGAGCAGTACTTC.